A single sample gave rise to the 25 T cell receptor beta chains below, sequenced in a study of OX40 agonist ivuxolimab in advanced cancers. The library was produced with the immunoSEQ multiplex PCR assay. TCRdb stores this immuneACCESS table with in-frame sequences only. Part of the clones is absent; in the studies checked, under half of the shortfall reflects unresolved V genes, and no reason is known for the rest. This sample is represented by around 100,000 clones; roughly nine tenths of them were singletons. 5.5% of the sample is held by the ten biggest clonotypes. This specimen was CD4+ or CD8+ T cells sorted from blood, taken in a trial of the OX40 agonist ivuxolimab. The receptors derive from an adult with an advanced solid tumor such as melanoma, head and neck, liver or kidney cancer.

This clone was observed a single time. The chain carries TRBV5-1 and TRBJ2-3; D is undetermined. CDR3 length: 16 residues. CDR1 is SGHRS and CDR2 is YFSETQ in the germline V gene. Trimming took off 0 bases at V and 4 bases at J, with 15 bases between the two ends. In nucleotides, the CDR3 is TGCGCCAGCAGCTTGGCCCTAGAGATAAGGGCAGATACGCAGTATTTT. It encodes CASSLALEIRADTQYF.

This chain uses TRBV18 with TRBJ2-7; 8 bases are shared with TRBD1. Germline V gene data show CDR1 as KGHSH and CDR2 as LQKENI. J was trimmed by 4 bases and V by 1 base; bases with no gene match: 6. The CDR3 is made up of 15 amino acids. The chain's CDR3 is CASSPLGTGGYEQYF. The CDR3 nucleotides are TGTGCCAGCTCACCACTTGGGACAGGAGGGTACGAGCAGTACTTC.

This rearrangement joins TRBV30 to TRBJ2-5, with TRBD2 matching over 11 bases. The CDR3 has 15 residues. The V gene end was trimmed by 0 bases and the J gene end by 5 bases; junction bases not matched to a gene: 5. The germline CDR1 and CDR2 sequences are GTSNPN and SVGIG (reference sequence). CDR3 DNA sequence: TGTGCCTGGAGTGTAGGGTTAGCGGGGGGGGAGACCCAGTACTTC. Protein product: CAWSVGLAGGETQYF.

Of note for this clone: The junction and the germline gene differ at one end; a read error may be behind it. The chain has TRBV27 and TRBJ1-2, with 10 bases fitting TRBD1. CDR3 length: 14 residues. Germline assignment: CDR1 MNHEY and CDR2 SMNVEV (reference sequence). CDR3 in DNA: TGTGCCAGCAGGTTATCCGGACAGGGGGGTGGCTACACCTTC. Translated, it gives CASRLSGQGGGYTF.

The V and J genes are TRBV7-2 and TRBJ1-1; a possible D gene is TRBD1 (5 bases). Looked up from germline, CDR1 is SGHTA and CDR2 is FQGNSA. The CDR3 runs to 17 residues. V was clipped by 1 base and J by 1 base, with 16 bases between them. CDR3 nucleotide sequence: TGTGCCAGCAGCTTAGAAAGGGGCTGGCCCCAGAACACTGAAGCTTTCTTT. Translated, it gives CASSLERGWPQNTEAFF. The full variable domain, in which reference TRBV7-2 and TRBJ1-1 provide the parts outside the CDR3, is GAGVSQSPSNKVTEKGKDVELRCDPISGHTALYWYRQSLGQGLEFLIYFQGNSAPDKSGLPSDRFSAERTGGSVSTLTIQRTQQEDSAVYLCASSLERGWPQNTEAFFGQGTRLTVV.

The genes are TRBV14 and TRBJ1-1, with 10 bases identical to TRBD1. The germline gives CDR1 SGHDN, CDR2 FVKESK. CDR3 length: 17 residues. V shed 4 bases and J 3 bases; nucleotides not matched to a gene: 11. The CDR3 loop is CASSPIGQGDRDTEAFF. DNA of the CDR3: TGTGCCAGCAGCCCAATAGGACAGGGGGATAGAGACACTGAAGCTTTCTTT.

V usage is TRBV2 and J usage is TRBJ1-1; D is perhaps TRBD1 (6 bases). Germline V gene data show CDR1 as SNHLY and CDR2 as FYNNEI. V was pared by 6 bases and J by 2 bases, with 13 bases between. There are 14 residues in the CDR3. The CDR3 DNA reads TGTGCCAGCAGGTACAGGGATCTAAACACTGAAGCTTTCTTT. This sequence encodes CASRYRDLNTEAFF.

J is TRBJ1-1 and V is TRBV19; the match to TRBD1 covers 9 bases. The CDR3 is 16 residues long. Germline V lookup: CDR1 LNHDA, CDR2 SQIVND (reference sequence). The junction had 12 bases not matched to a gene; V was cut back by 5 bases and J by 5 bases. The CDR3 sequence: CASSPGTGSSFTEAFF. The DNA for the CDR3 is TGTGCCAGTAGTCCAGGGACAGGGTCGTCGTTTACTGAAGCTTTCTTT.

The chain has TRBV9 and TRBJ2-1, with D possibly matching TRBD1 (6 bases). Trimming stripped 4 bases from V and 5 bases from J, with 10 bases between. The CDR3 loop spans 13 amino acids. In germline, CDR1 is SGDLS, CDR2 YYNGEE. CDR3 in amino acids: CASSLTGNNEQFF. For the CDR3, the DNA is TGTGCCAGCAGCCTTACAGGGAACAATGAGCAGTTCTTC.

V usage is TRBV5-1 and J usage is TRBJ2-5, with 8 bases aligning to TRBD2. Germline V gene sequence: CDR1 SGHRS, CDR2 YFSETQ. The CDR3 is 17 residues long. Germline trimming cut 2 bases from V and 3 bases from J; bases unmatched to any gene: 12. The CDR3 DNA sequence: TGCGCCAGCAGCTTTTGGAGGCGGCGGGAGGTGAAAGAGACCCAGTACTTC. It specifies CASSFWRRREVKETQYF.

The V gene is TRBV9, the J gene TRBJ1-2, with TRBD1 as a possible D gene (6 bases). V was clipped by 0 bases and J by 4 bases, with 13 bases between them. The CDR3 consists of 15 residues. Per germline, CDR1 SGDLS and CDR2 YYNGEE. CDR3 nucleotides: TGTGCCAGCAGCGTAGAAAGCGGGACAACCTATGGCTACACCTTC. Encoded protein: CASSVESGTTYGYTF.

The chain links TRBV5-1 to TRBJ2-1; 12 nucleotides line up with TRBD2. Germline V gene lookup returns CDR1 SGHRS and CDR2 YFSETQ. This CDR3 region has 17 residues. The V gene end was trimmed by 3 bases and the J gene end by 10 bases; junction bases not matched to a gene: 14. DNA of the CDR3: TGCGCCAGCAGCTCCATCCCACTAGCGGGGGGACGTTTAGAGCAGTTCTTC. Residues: CASSSIPLAGGRLEQFF.

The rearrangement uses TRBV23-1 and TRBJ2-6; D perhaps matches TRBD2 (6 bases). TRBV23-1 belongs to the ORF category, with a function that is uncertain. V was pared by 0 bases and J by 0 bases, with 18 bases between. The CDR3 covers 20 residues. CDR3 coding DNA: TGCGCCAGCAGTCAATCGGACCCGGGAGCTCCCAACTCTGGGGCCAACGTCCTGACTTTC. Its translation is CASSQSDPGAPNSGANVLTF.

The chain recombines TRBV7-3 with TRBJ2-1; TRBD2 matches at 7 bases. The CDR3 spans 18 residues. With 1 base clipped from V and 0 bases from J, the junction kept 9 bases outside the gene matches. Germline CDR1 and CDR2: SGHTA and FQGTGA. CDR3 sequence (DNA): TGTGCCAGCAGCTTAAATCCAGCGGGGTCGAGCTCCTACAATGAGCAGTTCTTC. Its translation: CASSLNPAGSSSYNEQFF.

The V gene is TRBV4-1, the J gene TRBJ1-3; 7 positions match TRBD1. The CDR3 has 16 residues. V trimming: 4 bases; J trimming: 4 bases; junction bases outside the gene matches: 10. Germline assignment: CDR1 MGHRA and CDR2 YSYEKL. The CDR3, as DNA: TGCGCCAGCAGCCTACAGGGAGGGGGCCAAGGAAACACCATATATTTT. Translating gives CASSLQGGGQGNTIYF.

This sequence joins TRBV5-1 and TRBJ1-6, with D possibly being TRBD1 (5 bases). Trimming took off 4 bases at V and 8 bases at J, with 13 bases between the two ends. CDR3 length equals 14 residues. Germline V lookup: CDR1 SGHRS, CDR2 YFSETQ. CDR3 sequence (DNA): TGCGCCAGCAGCCTCACGGGACGGGATTCACCCCTCCACTTT. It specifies CASSLTGRDSPLHF.

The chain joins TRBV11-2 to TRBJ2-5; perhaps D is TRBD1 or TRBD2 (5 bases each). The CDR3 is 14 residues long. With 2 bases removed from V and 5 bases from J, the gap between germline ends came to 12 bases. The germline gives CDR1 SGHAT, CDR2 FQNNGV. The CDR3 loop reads CASSLFGAEETQYF. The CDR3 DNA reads TGTGCCAGCAGCTTATTCGGGGCAGAGGAGACCCAGTACTTC.

The DNA for the CDR3 is TGTGCCAGCAGCCCTAGCGGGGGGGGCACAGATACGCAGTATTTT. It codes for CASSPSGGGTDTQYF. The chain carries TRBV5-4 and TRBJ2-3; the match to TRBD2 covers 12 bases. This CDR3 has 15 residues. The V segment lost 4 bases and the J segment 1 base; nucleotides outside the gene matches: 1. Germline-derived CDR1 and CDR2 are SGHNT and YYREEE (reference sequence).

This CDR3 reads CASSVGFQKASTDTQYF. The CDR3 region has the DNA TGTGCCAGCAGCGTAGGTTTCCAAAAGGCTAGCACAGATACGCAGTATTTT. The genes are TRBV9 and TRBJ2-3; D ambiguous. Germline V gene lookup returns CDR1 SGDLS and CDR2 YYNGEE. The CDR3 contains 17 residues. The V and J ends lost 0 bases and 0 bases respectively, with 14 bases between them. Using reference TRBV9 and TRBJ2-3 for the parts outside the CDR3, the full variable domain is DSGVTQTPKHLITATGQRVTLRCSPRSGDLSVYWYQQSLDQGLQFLIQYYNGEERAKGNILERFSAQQFPDLHSELNLSSLELGDSALYFCASSVGFQKASTDTQYFGPGTRLTVL.

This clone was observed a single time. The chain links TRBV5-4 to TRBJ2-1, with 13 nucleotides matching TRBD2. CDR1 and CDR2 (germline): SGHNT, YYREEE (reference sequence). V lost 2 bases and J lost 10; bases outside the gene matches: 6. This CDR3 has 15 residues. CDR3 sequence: CASSFKLAGGEEQFF. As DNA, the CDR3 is TGTGCCAGCAGCTTTAAACTAGCGGGAGGGGAAGAGCAGTTCTTC.

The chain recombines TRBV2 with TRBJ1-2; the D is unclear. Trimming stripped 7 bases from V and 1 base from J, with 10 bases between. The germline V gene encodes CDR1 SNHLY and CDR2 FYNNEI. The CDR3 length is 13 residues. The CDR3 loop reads CASKEDYNYGYTF. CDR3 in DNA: TGTGCCAGCAAAGAGGACTATAACTATGGCTACACCTTC. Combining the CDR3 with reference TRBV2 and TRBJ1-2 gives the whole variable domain EPEVTQTPSHQVTQMGQEVILRCVPISNHLYFYWYRQILGQKVEFLVSFYNNEISEKSEIFDDQFSVERPDGSNFTLKIRSTKLEDSAMYFCASKEDYNYGYTFGSGTRLTVV.

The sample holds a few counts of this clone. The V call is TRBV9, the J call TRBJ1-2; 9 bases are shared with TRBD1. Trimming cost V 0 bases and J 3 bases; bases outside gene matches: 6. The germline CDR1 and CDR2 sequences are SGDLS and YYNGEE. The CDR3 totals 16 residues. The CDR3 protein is CASSVATGGAYYGYTF. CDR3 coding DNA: TGTGCCAGCAGCGTAGCCACAGGGGGCGCGTACTATGGCTACACCTTC.

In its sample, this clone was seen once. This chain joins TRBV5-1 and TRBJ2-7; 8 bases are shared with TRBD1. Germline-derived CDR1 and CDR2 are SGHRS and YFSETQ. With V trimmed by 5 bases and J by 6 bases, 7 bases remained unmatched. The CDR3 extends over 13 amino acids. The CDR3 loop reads CASSYDRGGEQYF. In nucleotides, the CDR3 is TGCGCCAGCAGTTATGACAGGGGAGGCGAGCAGTACTTC.

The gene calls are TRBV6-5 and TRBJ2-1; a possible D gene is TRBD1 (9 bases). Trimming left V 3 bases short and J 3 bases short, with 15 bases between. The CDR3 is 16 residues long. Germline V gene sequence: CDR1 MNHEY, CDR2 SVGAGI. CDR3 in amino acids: CASSYIAGQGYNEQFF. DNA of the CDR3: TGTGCCAGCAGTTATATAGCGGGACAGGGCTACAATGAGCAGTTCTTC.

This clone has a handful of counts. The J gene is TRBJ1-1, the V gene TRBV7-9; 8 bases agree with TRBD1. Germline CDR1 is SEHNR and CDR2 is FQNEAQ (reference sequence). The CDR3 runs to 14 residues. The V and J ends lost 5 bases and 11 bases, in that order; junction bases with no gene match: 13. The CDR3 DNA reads TGTGCCAGCAGCGTCGGGGGAATGGGACAGGTGGCTTTCTTT. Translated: CASSVGGMGQVAFF.